Below are 5 T cell receptor beta chains sequenced from a single sample in a study of response to subunit inactivated influenza vaccine. MiXCR, run by TCRdb on the RT-PCR reads, gives a single entry per CDR3 protein. Of about 500,000 distinct CDR3 sequences in the sample, approximately 17% were seen once. Sequenced here: CD4+ T cells sorted from PBMCs, sampled around 25 months after vaccination. These receptors were collected from a man aged 45-69 years who received an inactivated influenza vaccine.

The V and J genes are TRBV15 and TRBJ1-4; TRBD1 matches at 8 bases. V lost 8 bases and J lost 7; bases outside the gene matches: 6. The V gene's germline CDR1 is LNHNV and CDR2 YYDKDF (reference sequence). CDR3 length: 13 residues. CDR3 sequence (DNA): TGTGCCACCGCTACAGGGGGTAGTGAAAAACTGTTTTTT. Protein: CATATGGSEKLFF.

The rearrangement joins TRBV5-1 to TRBJ2-7; possible D gene TRBD1, 6 bases. The CDR3 runs 14 residues. V lost 3 bases and J lost 0, with 10 bases in between. Germline V gene data show CDR1 as SGHRS and CDR2 as YFSETQ. CDR3 bases: TGCGCCAGCAGCTCGGACAGTTACTCCTACGAGCAGTACTTC. Encoded protein: CASSSDSYSYEQYF.

The chain uses TRBV6-4 and TRBJ1-6; D not resolved. The CDR3 totals 17 residues. Germline V gene data show CDR1 as MRHNA and CDR2 as SNTAGT. V gave up 4 bases and J gave up 0 bases, with 13 bases separating them. The CDR3 sequence is CASSGLRRISYNSPLHF. CDR3 nucleotides: TGTGCCAGCAGTGGACTACGTCGGATCTCCTATAATTCACCCCTCCACTTT.

This clonotype was seen more than once but under ten times. The genes are TRBV5-1 and TRBJ2-5; D not certain. The CDR3 totals 14 residues. Trimming removed 0 bases at V and 4 bases at J, with 10 bases between. The germline V gene has CDR1 SGHRS and CDR2 YFSETQ. CDR3 loop: CASSLAFEGETQYF. CDR3 bases: TGCGCCAGCAGCTTGGCCTTTGAAGGAGAGACCCAGTACTTC.

V and J are TRBV5-1 and TRBJ1-6; D possibly corresponds to TRBD1 (6 bases). Germline CDR1 is SGHRS and CDR2 is YFSETQ. The CDR3 consists of 15 residues. The ends were cut back, 4 bases at V and 13 bases at J, with 21 bases in the middle. The CDR3 region is CASSEEPGARSPLHF. CDR3 coding DNA: TGCGCCAGCAGCGAGGAACCGGGGGCCAGGTCGCCCCTCCACTTT.